What follows describes a single TCR beta chain. From germline, CDR1 is DFQATT and CDR2 SNEGSKA (reference sequence). Trimming at V came to 3 bases and at J to 2 bases, leaving 9 bases not matched to a gene. This CDR3 spans 16 amino acids. The data belong to a study of blood T cell repertoires in COVID-19. Study as a whole: Sources were T cells, B-cell-depleted T cells, or PBMCs; the material itself was cDNA or gDNA.

Libraries were prepared by immunoSEQ multiplex PCR; TCRdb keeps only in-frame clonotypes and omits some of them. The sample includes some 140,000 clones, around 85% seen only once; the top ten take around 32%. The sequence came from a woman aged 60 to 75 with acute or convalescent COVID-19. The J gene is TRBJ1-4, the V gene TRBV20-1, with 7 bases matching TRBD1. Source material: peripheral blood. In DNA, the CDR3 is TGCAGTGCTAGTAAAGGGGGCCTGACGACTAATGAAAAACTGTTTTTT. This gives the protein CSASKGGLTTNEKLFF.